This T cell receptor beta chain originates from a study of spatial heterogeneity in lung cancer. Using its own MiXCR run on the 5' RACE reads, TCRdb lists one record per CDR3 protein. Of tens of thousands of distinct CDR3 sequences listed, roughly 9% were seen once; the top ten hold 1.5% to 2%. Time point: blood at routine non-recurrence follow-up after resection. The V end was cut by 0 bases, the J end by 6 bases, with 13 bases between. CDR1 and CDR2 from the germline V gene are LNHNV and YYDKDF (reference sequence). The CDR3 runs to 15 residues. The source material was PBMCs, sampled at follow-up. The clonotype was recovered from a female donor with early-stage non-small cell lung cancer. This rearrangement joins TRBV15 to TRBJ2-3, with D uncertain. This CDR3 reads CATSRDRQAWDTQYF. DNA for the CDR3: TGTGCCACCAGCAGAGATCGACAAGCGTGGGATACGCAGTATTTT.